This T cell receptor beta chain was captured by sequencing in a study of blood T cells in healthy people across ages. The CDR3 totals 14 residues. Germline-derived CDR1 and CDR2 are DFQATT and SNEGSKA (reference sequence). V gave up 7 bases and J gave up 3 bases, with 16 bases separating them. Together with a sample-barcoded 5' primer, a J-beta primer mix was included in a second PCR lasting 7 to 11 cycles. Each of the samples gave a minimum of 2.5 million paired-end reads that contained CDR3. One entry per CDR3 protein results from TCRdb running MiXCR on the 5' RACE reads. The table lists approximately 320,000 distinct CDR3 sequences, less than 30% of them singletons.

The V and J genes are TRBV20-1 and TRBJ2-4; D gene unclear. Sequenced input: blood. This receptor was identified in an older woman in good health. For the CDR3, the DNA is TGCAGTGTCCTCGGTGACGGTAGCAAAAACATTCAGTACTTC. It translates to CSVLGDGSKNIQYF.